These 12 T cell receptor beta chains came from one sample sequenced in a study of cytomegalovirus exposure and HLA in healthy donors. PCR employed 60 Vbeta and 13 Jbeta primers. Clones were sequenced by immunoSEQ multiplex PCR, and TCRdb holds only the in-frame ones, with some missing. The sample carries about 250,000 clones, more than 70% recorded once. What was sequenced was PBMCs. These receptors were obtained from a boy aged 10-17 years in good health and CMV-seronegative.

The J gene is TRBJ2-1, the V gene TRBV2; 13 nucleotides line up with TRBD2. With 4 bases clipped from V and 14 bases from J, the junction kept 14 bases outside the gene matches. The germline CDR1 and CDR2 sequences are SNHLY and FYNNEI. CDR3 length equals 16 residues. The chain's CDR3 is CASSGSGLAGESWEFF. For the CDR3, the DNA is TGTGCCAGCAGTGGAAGCGGACTAGCGGGAGAGAGTTGGGAGTTCTTC.

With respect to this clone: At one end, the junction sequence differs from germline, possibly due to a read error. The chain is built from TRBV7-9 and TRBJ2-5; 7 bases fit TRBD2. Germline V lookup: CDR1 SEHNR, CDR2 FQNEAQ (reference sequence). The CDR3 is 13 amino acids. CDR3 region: CSSIWGEGETQYF. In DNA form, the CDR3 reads TGTTCCAGCATTTGGGGGGAGGGAGAGACCCAGTACTTC.

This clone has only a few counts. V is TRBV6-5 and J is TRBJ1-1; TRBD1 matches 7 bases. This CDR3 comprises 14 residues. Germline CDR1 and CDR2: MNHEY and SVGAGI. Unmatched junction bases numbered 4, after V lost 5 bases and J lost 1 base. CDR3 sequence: CASSEGQENTEAFF. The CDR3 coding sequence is TGTGCCAGCAGTGAAGGACAGGAGAACACTGAAGCTTTCTTT.

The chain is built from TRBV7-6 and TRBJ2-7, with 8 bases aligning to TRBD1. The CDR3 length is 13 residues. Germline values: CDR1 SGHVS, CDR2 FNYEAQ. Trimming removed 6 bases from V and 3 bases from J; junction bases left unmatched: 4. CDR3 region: CASSPGQGYEQYF. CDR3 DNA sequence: TGTGCCAGCAGTCCAGGACAGGGCTACGAGCAGTACTTC.

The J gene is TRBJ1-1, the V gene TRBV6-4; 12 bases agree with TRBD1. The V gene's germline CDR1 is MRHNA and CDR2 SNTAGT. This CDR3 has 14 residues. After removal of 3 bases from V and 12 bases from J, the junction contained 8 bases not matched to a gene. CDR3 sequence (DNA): TGTGCCAGCAGTGATTCCGGGACAGGGGGCGGGACTTTCTTT. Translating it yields CASSDSGTGGGTFF.

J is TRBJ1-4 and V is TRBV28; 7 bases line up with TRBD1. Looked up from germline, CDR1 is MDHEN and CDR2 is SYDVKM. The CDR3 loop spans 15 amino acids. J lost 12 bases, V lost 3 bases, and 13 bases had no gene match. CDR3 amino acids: CASSFTGEGPVELFF. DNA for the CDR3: TGTGCCAGCAGTTTTACAGGGGAAGGACCGGTGGAACTGTTTTTT.

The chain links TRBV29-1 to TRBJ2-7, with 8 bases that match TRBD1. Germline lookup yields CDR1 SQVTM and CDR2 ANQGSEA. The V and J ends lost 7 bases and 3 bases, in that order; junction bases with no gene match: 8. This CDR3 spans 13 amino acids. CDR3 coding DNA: TGCAGCGCCGAAGGACAGGGAAACTACGAGCAGTACTTC. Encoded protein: CSAEGQGNYEQYF.

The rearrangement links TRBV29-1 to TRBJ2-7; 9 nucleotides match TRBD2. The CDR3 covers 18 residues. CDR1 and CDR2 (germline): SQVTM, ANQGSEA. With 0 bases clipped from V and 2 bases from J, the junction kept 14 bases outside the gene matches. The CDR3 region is CSVEDPEKGGRVPYEQYF. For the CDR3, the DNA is TGCAGCGTTGAAGATCCCGAGAAGGGCGGGAGGGTACCCTACGAGCAGTACTTC.

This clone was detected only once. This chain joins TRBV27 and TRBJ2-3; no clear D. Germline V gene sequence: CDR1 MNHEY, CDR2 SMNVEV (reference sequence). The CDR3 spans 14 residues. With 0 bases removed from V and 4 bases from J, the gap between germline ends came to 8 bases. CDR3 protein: CASSLSLSSDTQYF. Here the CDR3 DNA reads TGTGCCAGCAGTTTATCCTTGAGCTCAGATACGCAGTATTTT.

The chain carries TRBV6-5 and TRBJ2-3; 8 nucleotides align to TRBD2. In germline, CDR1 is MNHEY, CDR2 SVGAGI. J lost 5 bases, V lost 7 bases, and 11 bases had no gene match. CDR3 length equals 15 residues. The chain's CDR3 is CASKVEAGVLDTQYF. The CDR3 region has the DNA TGTGCCAGCAAGGTGGAAGCGGGGGTTTTAGATACGCAGTATTTT.

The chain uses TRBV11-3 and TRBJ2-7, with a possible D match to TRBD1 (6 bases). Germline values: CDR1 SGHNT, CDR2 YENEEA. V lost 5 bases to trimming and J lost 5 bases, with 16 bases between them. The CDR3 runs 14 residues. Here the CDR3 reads CASSPLRGTDEQYF. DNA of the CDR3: TGTGCCAGCAGCCCACTAAGGGGGACGGACGAGCAGTACTTC.

CDR3: CASRPDRGLNQPQHF. In nucleotides, the CDR3 is TGTGCCAGCCGACCTGACAGGGGCTTAAATCAGCCCCAGCATTTT. V and J are TRBV18 and TRBJ1-5; 8 bases map to TRBD1. V gave up 8 bases and J gave up 4 bases; unmatched junction bases: 10. CDR3 size: 15 residues. Per the germline V gene, CDR1 is KGHSH and CDR2 is LQKENI.